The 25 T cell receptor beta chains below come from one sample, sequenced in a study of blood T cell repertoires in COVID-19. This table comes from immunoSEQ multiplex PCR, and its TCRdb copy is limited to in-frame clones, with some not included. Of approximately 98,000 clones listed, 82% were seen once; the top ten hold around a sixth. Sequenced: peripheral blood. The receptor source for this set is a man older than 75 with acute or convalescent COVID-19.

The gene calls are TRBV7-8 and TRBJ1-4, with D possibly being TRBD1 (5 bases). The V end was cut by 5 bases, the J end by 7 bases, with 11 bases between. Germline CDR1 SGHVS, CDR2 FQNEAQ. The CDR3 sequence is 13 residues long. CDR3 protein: CASSPGLGEKLFF. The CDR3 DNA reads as TGTGCCAGCAGCCCAGGGTTAGGTGAAAAACTGTTTTTT.

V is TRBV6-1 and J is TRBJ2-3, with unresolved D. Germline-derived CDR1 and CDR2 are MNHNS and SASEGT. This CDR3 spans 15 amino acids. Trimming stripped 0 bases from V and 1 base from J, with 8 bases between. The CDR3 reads CASSEALGRTDTQYF. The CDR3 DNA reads TGTGCCAGCAGTGAAGCCCTCGGTCGCACAGATACGCAGTATTTT.

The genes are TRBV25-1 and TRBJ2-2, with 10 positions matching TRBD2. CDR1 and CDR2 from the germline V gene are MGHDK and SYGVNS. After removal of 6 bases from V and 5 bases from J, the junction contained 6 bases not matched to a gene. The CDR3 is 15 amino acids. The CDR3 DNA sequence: TGTGCCAGCAGGCCGAGCGGGAGGGCGACCGGGGAGCTGTTTTTT. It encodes CASRPSGRATGELFF. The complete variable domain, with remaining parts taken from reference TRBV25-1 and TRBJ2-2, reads EADIYQTPRYLVIGTGKKITLECSQTMGHDKMYWYQQDPGMELHLIHYSYGVNSTEKGDLSSESTVSRIRTEHFPLTLESARPSHTSQYLCASRPSGRATGELFFGEGSRLTVL.

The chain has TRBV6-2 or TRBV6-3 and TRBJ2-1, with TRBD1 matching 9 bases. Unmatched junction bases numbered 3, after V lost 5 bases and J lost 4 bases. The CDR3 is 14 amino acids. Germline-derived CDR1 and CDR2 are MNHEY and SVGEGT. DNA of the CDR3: TGTGCCAGCAGTCCGGGGACAGGGTACAATGAGCAGTTCTTC. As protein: CASSPGTGYNEQFF.

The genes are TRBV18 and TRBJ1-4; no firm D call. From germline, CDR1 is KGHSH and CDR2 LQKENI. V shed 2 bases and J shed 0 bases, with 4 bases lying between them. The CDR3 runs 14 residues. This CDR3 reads CASSPRATNEKLFF. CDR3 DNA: TGTGCCAGCTCACCAAGAGCAACTAATGAAAAACTGTTTTTT.

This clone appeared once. The CDR3 sequence: CASSHPDGGKSYF. CDR3 coding DNA: TGTGCCAGCAGCCACCCCGACGGCGGGAAAAGTTATTTT. The chain couples TRBV3-1 (or the pseudogene TRBV3-2) to TRBJ2-3, with a possible D match to TRBD2 (6 bases). Trimming cost V 3 bases and J 15 bases, with 19 bases left between them. CDR1 and CDR2 (germline): LGHDT, YNNKEL (reference sequence). The CDR3 contains 13 residues.

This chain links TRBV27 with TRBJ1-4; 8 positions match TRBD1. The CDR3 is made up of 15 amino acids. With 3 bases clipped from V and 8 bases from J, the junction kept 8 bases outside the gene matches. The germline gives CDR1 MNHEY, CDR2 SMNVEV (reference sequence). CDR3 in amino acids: CASSLLGQGWEKLFF. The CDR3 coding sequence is TGTGCCAGCAGTTTGCTAGGACAGGGTTGGGAAAAACTGTTTTTT. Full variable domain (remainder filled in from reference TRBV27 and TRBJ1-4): EAQVTQNPRYLITVTGKKLTVTCSQNMNHEYMSWYRQDPGLGLRQIYYSMNVEVTDKGDVPEGYKVSRKEKRNFPLILESPSPNQTSLYFCASSLLGQGWEKLFFGSGTQLSVL.

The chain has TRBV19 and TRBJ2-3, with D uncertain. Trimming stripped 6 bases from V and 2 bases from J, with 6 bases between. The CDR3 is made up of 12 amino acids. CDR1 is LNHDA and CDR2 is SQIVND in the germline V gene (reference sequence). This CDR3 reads CASSLNTDTQYF. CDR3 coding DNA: TGTGCCAGTAGCCTAAACACAGATACGCAGTATTTT.

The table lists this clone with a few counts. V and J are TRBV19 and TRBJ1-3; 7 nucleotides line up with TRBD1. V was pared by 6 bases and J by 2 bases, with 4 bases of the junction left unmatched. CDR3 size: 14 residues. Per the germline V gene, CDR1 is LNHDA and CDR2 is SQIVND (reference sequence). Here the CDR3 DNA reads TGTGCCAGTAGGAACAGGGGAGCTGGAAACACCATATATTTT. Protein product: CASRNRGAGNTIYF.

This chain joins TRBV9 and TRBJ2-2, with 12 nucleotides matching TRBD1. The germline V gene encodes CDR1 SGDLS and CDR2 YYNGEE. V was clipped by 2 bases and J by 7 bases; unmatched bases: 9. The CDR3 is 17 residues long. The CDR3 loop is CASSVTGTGGFVGELFF. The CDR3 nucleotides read TGTGCCAGCAGCGTTACCGGGACAGGGGGCTTCGTCGGGGAGCTGTTTTTT.

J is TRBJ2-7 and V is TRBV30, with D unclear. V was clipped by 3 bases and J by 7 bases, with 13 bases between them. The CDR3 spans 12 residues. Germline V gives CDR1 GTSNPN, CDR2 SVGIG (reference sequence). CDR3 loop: CAWSSTGWEQYF. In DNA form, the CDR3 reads TGTGCCTGGAGCTCCACCGGTTGGGAGCAGTACTTC.

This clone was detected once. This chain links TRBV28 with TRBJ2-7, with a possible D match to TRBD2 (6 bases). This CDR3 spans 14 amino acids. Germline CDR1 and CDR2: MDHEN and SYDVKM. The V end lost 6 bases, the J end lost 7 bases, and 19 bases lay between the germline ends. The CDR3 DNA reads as TGTGCCAGCAGCCTAAAGGGTATCGGGGGAGAGCAGTACTTC. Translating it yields CASSLKGIGGEQYF.

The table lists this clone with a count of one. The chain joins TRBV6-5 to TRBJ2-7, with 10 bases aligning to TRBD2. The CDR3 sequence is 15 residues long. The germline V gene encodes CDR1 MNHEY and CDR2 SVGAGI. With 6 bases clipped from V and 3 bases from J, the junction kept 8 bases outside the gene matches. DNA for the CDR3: TGTGCCAGCAGCCGAACCCGGACTAGCGGCTACGAGCAGTACTTC. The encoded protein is CASSRTRTSGYEQYF.

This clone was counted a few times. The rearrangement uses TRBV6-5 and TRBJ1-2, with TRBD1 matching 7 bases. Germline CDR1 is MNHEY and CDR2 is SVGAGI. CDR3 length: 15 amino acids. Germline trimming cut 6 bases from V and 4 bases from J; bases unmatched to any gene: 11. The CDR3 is CASSSYQGGVYGYTF. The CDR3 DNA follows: TGTGCCAGCAGCAGTTACCAAGGGGGCGTCTATGGCTACACCTTC.

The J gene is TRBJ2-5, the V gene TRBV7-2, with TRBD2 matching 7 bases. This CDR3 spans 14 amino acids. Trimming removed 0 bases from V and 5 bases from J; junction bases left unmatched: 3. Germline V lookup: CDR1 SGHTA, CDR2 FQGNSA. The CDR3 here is CASSLAGGPETQYF. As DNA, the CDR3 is TGTGCCAGCAGCTTAGCGGGAGGGCCCGAGACCCAGTACTTC.

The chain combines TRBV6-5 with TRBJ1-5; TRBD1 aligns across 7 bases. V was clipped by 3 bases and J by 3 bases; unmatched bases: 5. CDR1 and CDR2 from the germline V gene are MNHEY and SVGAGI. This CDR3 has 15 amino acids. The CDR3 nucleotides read TGTGCCAGCAGTTATTCCAGGGGGGACAATCAGCCCCAGCATTTT. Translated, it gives CASSYSRGDNQPQHF.

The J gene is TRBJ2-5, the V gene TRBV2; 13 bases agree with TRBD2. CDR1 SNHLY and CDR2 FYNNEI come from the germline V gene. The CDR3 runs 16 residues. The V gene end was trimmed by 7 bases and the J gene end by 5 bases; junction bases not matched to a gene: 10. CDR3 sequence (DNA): TGTGCCAGCACCGGACTAGCGGGAGATTGGGGGGAGACCCAGTACTTC. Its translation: CASTGLAGDWGETQYF.

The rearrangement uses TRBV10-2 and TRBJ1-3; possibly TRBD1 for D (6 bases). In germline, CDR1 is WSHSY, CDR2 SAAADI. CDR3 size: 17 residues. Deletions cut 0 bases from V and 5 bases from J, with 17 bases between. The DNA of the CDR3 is TGCGCCAGCAGTGAGTCTTTAGGAACAGGGACTAGAAACACCATATATTTT. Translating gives CASSESLGTGTRNTIYF.

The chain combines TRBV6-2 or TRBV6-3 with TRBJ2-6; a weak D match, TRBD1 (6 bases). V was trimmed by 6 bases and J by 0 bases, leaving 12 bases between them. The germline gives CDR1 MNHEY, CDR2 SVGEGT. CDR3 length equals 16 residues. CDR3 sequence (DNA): TGTGCCAGCAGCCAGTCGACAGGCTCTGGGGCCAACGTCCTGACTTTC. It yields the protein CASSQSTGSGANVLTF.

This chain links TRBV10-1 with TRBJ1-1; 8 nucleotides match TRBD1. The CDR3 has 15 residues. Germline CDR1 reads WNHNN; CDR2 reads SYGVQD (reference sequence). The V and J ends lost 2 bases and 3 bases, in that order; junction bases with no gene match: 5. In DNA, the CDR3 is TGCGCCAGCAGTGAGAATCAGGGGGCCTACACTGAAGCTTTCTTT. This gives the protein CASSENQGAYTEAFF.

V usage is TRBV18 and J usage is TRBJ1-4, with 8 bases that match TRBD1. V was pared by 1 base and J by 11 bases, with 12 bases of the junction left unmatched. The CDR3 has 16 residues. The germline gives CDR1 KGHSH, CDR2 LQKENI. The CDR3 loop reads CASSPRGQDDARKLFF. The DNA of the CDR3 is TGTGCCAGCTCACCACGGGGACAGGATGACGCTAGGAAACTGTTTTTT.

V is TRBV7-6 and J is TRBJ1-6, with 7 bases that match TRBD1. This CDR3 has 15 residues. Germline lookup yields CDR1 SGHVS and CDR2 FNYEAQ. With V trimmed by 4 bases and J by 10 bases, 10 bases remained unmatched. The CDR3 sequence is CASSSGGQGDSPLHF. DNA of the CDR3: TGTGCCAGCAGCTCGGGCGGGCAGGGGGACTCACCCCTCCACTTT.

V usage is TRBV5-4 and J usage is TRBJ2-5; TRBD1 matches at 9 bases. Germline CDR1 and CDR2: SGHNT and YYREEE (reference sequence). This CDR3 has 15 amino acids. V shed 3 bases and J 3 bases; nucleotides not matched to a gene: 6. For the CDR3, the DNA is TGTGCCAGCAGCTGGGGGGACAGGGTAAAAGAGACCCAGTACTTC. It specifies CASSWGDRVKETQYF. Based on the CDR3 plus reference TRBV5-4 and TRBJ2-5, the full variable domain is ETGVTQSPTHLIKTRGQQVTLRCSSQSGHNTVSWYQQALGQGPQFIFQYYREEENGRGNFPPRFSGLQFPNYSSELNVNALELDDSALYLCASSWGDRVKETQYFGPGTRLLVL.

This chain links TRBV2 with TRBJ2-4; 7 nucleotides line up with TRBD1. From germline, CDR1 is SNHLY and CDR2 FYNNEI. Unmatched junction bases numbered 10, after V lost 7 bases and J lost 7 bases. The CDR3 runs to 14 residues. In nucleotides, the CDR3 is TGTGCCAGCATGCCGGGACAGCAGTCGAACATTCAGTACTTC. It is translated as CASMPGQQSNIQYF. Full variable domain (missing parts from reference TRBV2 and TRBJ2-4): EPEVTQTPSHQVTQMGQEVILRCVPISNHLYFYWYRQILGQKVEFLVSFYNNEISEKSEIFDDQFSVERPDGSNFTLKIRSTKLEDSAMYFCASMPGQQSNIQYFGAGTRLSVL.

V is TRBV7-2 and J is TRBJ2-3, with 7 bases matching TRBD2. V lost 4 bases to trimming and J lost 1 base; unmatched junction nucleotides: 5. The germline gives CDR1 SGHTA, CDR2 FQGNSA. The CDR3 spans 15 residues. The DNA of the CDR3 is TGTGCCAGCAGCTCCTCTAGCGGCGGCACAGATACGCAGTATTTT. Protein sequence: CASSSSSGGTDTQYF.